This T cell receptor beta chain was identified in a study of cytomegalovirus exposure and HLA in healthy donors. Study outcomes and limitations: The number of N-insertions in an Asian-associated ancestry cluster was reportedly below the 666-donor mean in a later analysis.

This clone was counted a few times. Its antigen is not known. The V end lost 3 bases, the J end lost 6 bases, and 21 bases lay between the germline ends. Germline V gene lookup returns CDR1 LGHNA and CDR2 YSLEER. The CDR3 has 17 residues. Researchers ran the PCR with 60 Vbeta and 13 Jbeta primers. The repertoire was sequenced with immunoSEQ multiplex PCR; TCRdb's copy has only in-frame clones and lacks some. The top ten clones hold 10% to 15% of a sample with 100,000 to 120,000 clones, less than 85% of them seen once. The clonotype comes from a man aged 30 to 45 in good health and CMV-seropositive. V gene TRBV4-3 combines with J gene TRBJ2-1; maybe TRBD2 (6 bases). Sequencing was done on a sample of PBMCs. The CDR3 is CASSQALGGIRPNEQFF. For the CDR3, the DNA is TGCGCCAGCAGCCAGGCCCTGGGGGGAATTCGGCCCAATGAGCAGTTCTTC.